The 16 T cell receptor beta chains listed next were all sequenced from one sample in a study of blood T cell repertoires in COVID-19. TCRdb's table, derived via immunoSEQ multiplex PCR, lists solely in-frame clones and lacks some. The sample includes some 74,000 clones, approximately 79% seen only once; the top ten take around 9.4%. The sequencing input was peripheral blood. These receptors were collected from a woman aged 45-59 years with acute or convalescent COVID-19.

This clone has more than one count but fewer than ten. V is TRBV15 and J is TRBJ2-1, with TRBD2 identical over 9 bases. This CDR3 contains 16 residues. Per the germline V gene, CDR1 is LNHNV and CDR2 is YYDKDF (reference sequence). The junction had 5 bases not matched to a gene; V was cut back by 0 bases and J by 5 bases. CDR3 amino acids: CATSREGLATNNEQFF. In DNA, the CDR3 is TGTGCCACCAGCAGAGAAGGACTAGCGACAAACAATGAGCAGTTCTTC.

The chain has TRBV30 and TRBJ1-4, with 7 bases lining up with TRBD1. V trimming: 1 base; J trimming: 4 bases; junction bases outside the gene matches: 6. The CDR3 has 15 amino acids. Germline CDR1 is GTSNPN and CDR2 is SVGIG (reference sequence). CDR3 DNA: TGTGCCTGGAGTGAGGGGGACAGCGGTAATGAAAAACTGTTTTTT. Encoded protein: CAWSEGDSGNEKLFF.

V gene TRBV6-6 combines with J gene TRBJ1-5; a weak D match, TRBD1 (6 bases). CDR1 MNHNY and CDR2 SVGAGI come from the germline V gene (reference sequence). This CDR3 has 18 amino acids. The V and J ends lost 5 bases and 1 base respectively, with 21 bases between them. The CDR3: CASSPQGLAYTSNQPQHF. The CDR3 DNA reads TGTGCCAGCAGTCCTCAGGGGTTGGCATATACGAGCAATCAGCCCCAGCATTTT.

Comments on this clone: The junction departs from germline at one end; a sequencing error may be responsible. V gene TRBV28 combines with J gene TRBJ1-2, with D possibly being TRBD1 (5 bases). Germline lookup yields CDR1 MDHEN and CDR2 SYDVKM. The CDR3 totals 11 residues. The chain's CDR3 is CASSSTGTYCF. CDR3 in DNA: TGTGCCAGCAGTTCAACCGGGACTTATTGCTTC.

V and J are TRBV2 and TRBJ2-1; D unclear. Between the trimmed V and J ends, which lost 9 bases and 3 bases, there was a span of 18 bases. The germline gives CDR1 SNHLY, CDR2 FYNNEI. The CDR3 is 15 residues long. The CDR3 region has the DNA TGTGCCAGAAGCTCCGAGGAATCGATCTACAATGAGCAGTTCTTC. It encodes CARSSEESIYNEQFF.

This clone appeared a few times. The rearrangement links TRBV10-3 to TRBJ2-7; D uncertain. The germline V gene encodes CDR1 ENHRY and CDR2 SYGVKD. CDR3 length equals 13 residues. V dropped 0 bases and J dropped 4 bases, with 7 bases sitting between them. The CDR3: CAISESTGYEQYF. The CDR3 DNA reads TGTGCCATCAGTGAGTCGACGGGTTACGAGCAGTACTTC.

This chain joins TRBV28 and TRBJ1-2; D is perhaps TRBD1 (5 bases). The germline V and J ends were trimmed by 3 bases and 4 bases, with 12 bases remaining between them. The length of the CDR3 is 14 residues. Germline V CDR1 and CDR2: MDHEN, SYDVKM. The CDR3 nucleotides are TGTGCCAGCAGTTTCCAGGCAGGGATCTATGGCTACACCTTC. This codes for CASSFQAGIYGYTF.

The chain couples TRBV6-2 or TRBV6-3 to TRBJ1-5; 7 bases fit TRBD1. The CDR3 is 17 residues long. With V trimmed by 6 bases and J by 4 bases, 15 bases remained unmatched. The germline V gene encodes CDR1 MNHEY and CDR2 SVGEGT. CDR3 nucleotides: TGTGCCAGCAGCAGAGAGACAGGGTCAATATTGAATCAGCCCCAGCATTTT. This translates into CASSRETGSILNQPQHF.

This clone was found a few times. This sequence joins TRBV28 and TRBJ1-5, with a possible D match to TRBD1 (5 bases). The V gene's germline CDR1 is MDHEN and CDR2 SYDVKM. The CDR3 sequence is 17 residues long. V lost 5 bases, J lost 4 bases, and 21 bases lay in between. CDR3 DNA: TGTGCCAGCAGTAGCCTGGCAGGGCACGGGGGGAATCAGCCCCAGCATTTT. Translation: CASSSLAGHGGNQPQHF.

This clone was found once. The chain joins TRBV2 to TRBJ2-1; no clear D. Germline V gives CDR1 SNHLY, CDR2 FYNNEI. The CDR3 runs 13 residues. V was pared by 9 bases and J by 5 bases, with 14 bases between. Here the CDR3 reads CASRLDQNNEQFF. As DNA, the CDR3 is TGTGCCAGTCGTCTAGACCAGAACAATGAGCAGTTCTTC.

This clone was picked up a small number of times. J is TRBJ2-5 and V is TRBV25-1, with D perhaps TRBD2 (5 bases). The V gene's germline CDR1 is MGHDK and CDR2 SYGVNS. The CDR3 runs to 12 residues. The V end was cut by 8 bases, the J end by 10 bases, with 17 bases between. The CDR3 nucleotides read TGTGCCAGCGAGGGCCCCATTGGGAGCCAGTACTTC. Translation: CASEGPIGSQYF.

The chain employs TRBV10-3 and TRBJ1-1, with 8 nucleotides matching TRBD1. This CDR3 has 14 amino acids. V was pared by 5 bases and J by 0 bases, with 2 bases of the junction left unmatched. The V gene's germline CDR1 is ENHRY and CDR2 SYGVKD. The chain's CDR3 is CAISPDRVNTEAFF. CDR3 nucleotides: TGTGCCATCAGTCCGGACAGGGTGAACACTGAAGCTTTCTTT.

The chain couples TRBV7-9 to TRBJ1-4; no firm D call. V lost 5 bases to trimming and J lost 7 bases, with 17 bases between them. The CDR3 spans 15 residues. Germline V CDR1 and CDR2: SEHNR, FQNEAQ (reference sequence). For the CDR3, the DNA is TGTGCCAGCAGCCCGGGTGAGGGTTCTGGTGAAAAACTGTTTTTT. Amino acids: CASSPGEGSGEKLFF.

The chain uses TRBV19 and TRBJ2-5; TRBD1 aligns across 8 bases. Per the germline V gene, CDR1 is LNHDA and CDR2 is SQIVND (reference sequence). V shed 5 bases, J shed 4 bases, and the junction held 6 bases outside the gene matches. CDR3 size: 14 residues. The CDR3 is CASSDRGSRETQYF. The CDR3 DNA reads as TGTGCCAGTAGTGACAGGGGATCGAGAGAGACCCAGTACTTC.

This chain links TRBV18 with TRBJ2-7, with 14 bases lining up with TRBD2. The CDR3 runs 15 residues. J lost 7 bases, V lost 4 bases, and 6 bases had no gene match. CDR1 KGHSH and CDR2 LQKENI come from the germline V gene. The CDR3 here is CASSLGLAGGNEQYF. CDR3 bases: TGTGCCAGCTCACTCGGACTAGCGGGAGGTAATGAGCAGTACTTC.

This clone turned up a few times. The chain joins TRBV2 to TRBJ1-4, with 11 nucleotides matching TRBD1. The CDR3 sequence is 20 residues long. Germline V CDR1 and CDR2: SNHLY, FYNNEI. Trimming took 3 bases from V and 0 from J; bases not matched to a gene: 12. The CDR3 DNA reads as TGTGCCAGCAGTGACCCCTATTCCCGGGACAGGGGGACAACTAATGAAAAACTGTTTTTT. Translated, it gives CASSDPYSRDRGTTNEKLFF.